This T cell receptor (beta chain) was obtained from a study of cytomegalovirus exposure and HLA in healthy donors. In the study overall: The approximately 120 validation repertoires were reported in a later analysis to have been generated on the same platform as the roughly 630 first-cohort repertoires.

Sequencing used immunoSEQ multiplex PCR; TCRdb keeps in-frame clones, though not all of them. This table holds around 120,000 clones, approximately 90% found once. The donors were members of the approximately 130-subject validation cohort (separate from the approximately 670-subject first cohort). General study points: According to the study, 180 or so TCR beta chains were cytomegalovirus-associated. Testing in vitro showed a few CMV-associated chains specific for CMV antigens.

With respect to this clone: Antigen: not known.

The sequencing sample was made of PBMCs. The receptor comes from a woman between 18 and 29 years old in good health and CMV-seronegative.

The chain's CDR3 is CASSEAEEVFRTEAFF. The CDR3 DNA follows: TGTGCCAGCAGTGAAGCGGAGGAGGTATTTCGCACTGAAGCTTTCTTT. This sequence joins TRBV2 and TRBJ1-1; D is ambiguous. The germline V gene encodes CDR1 SNHLY and CDR2 FYNNEI. V was trimmed by 0 bases and J by 4 bases, leaving 15 bases between them. The CDR3 has 16 residues.